This TCR beta chain appears in the sequencing data of a study of breast tumors, draining lymph nodes, adjacent tissues. TCRdb itself ran the multiplex PCR reads through MiXCR, one entry per CDR3 protein. This table holds 150,000 to 250,000 distinct CDR3 sequences, approximately 33% found once. Notes on the study in general: The lymph node origin of tumor T cells was framed as consistent with a hypothesis, not demonstrated. Tumor TCR diversity was below lymph nodes but above nontumor tissue. Tumor and nontumor repertoires were significantly more similar in luminal-like than in basal-like breast cancer. Findings are consistent with lymph node origin and intratumoral expansion of most tumor T cells.

Breast cancer patients provided tissue from their axillary draining lymph nodes. The trim removed 1 base at V and 9 bases at J, leaving 15 bases unmatched. The CDR3 is 17 amino acids. Germline-derived CDR1 and CDR2 are LGHDT and YNNKEL (reference sequence). This clonotype turned up a few times. Antigen specificity is unknown. This chain links TRBV3-1 with TRBJ2-1; 7 bases map to TRBD2. The sequencing input was axillary lymph node tissue. This TCR was recovered from a female donor with breast cancer. Some clones in this sample may be carry-over from other donors' samples. CDR3 nucleotide sequence: TGTGCCAGCAGCCAAGGAGAGACTAGCTATGGGTTTTGTGAGCAGTTCTTC. Translated, it gives CASSQGETSYGFCEQFF.